This T cell receptor beta chain was observed in a study of OX40 agonist ivuxolimab in advanced cancers. The CDR3 runs 12 residues. V was cut by 5 bases and J by 5 bases, with 9 bases left in between. Germline CDR1 LNHDA, CDR2 SQIVND (reference sequence). Sequenced by immunoSEQ multiplex PCR; TCRdb stores in-frame clones only, minus some. The table has about 91,000 clones, around 87% seen once; the top ten hold approximately 4.8%. This chain links TRBV19 with TRBJ2-5; D remains unclear. This TCR was sampled from an adult with an advanced solid tumor such as melanoma, head and neck, liver or kidney cancer. The material sequenced was CD4+ or CD8+ T cells sorted from blood, taken in a trial of the OX40 agonist ivuxolimab. The CDR3 loop is CASSRTRETQYF. The CDR3 region has the DNA TGTGCCAGTAGTCGGACGCGGGAGACCCAGTACTTC.